The 6 T cell receptor beta chains given below trace back to one sample, sequenced in a study of CD8+CD57+ T cells in acquired aplastic anemia. The TCR beta profiling, which covered VDJ combination and CDR3 sequence, was carried out using genomic DNA as the template. TCRdb independently ran MiXCR on the reads; one entry per CDR3 protein. The sample holds fewer than 200,000 distinct CDR3 sequences, 48% seen once. Only patients with CD8+CD57+ cell expansion on flow cytometry were chosen for sequencing. Sequencing input: sorted CD4+, CD8+, or CD8+CD57+ T cells (not recorded which) from PBMCs. These receptors came from a human donor with aplastic anemia.

For the CDR3, the DNA is TGTGCCAGCAGGCCGGGACCAAGCTATGGCTACACCTTC. Protein product: CASRPGPSYGYTF. The chain carries TRBV6-4 and TRBJ1-2; weak D call: TRBD1 (5 bases). Trimming cost V 6 bases and J 4 bases, with 12 bases left between them. The V gene's germline CDR1 is MRHNA and CDR2 SNTAGT. The CDR3 loop spans 13 amino acids.

V usage is TRBV6-2 or TRBV6-3 and J usage is TRBJ2-7, with D hard to call. The CDR3 has 11 amino acids. V was trimmed by 2 bases and J by 4 bases, leaving 3 bases between them. The germline CDR1 and CDR2 sequences are MNHEY and SVGEGT. In nucleotides, the CDR3 is TGTGCCAGCAGTTACAGGTACGAGCAGTACTTC. Its protein is CASSYRYEQYF.

The V call is TRBV30, the J call TRBJ1-5; 8 bases are shared with TRBD1. Trimming at V came to 2 bases and at J to 8 bases, leaving 8 bases not matched to a gene. Looked up from germline, CDR1 is GTSNPN and CDR2 is SVGIG (reference sequence). This CDR3 comprises 14 residues. DNA for the CDR3: TGTGCCTGGAGTCAGACAGGGGATATGAAGCCCCAGCATTTT. It specifies CAWSQTGDMKPQHF.

The chain combines TRBV10-3 with TRBJ2-1, with D uncertain. Between the trimmed V and J ends, which lost 2 bases and 6 bases, there was a span of 11 bases. This CDR3 region has 14 residues. Germline loops: CDR1 ENHRY, CDR2 SYGVKD. CDR3 DNA sequence: TGTGCCATCAGTGAGAAGGACGGTCCCAATGAGCAGTTCTTC. Translated: CAISEKDGPNEQFF.

In DNA form, the CDR3 reads TGCAGTGTTACCACAGGGGGCAGTGGCTACACCTTC. This sequence encodes CSVTTGGSGYTF. The chain carries TRBV20-1 and TRBJ1-2, with 9 bases identical to TRBD1. Losses at the gene ends were 7 bases for V and 7 bases for J; bases not matched to a gene: 7. From germline, CDR1 is DFQATT and CDR2 SNEGSKA (reference sequence). The CDR3 runs 12 residues.

This clonotype was recorded at least ten times. The CDR3: CASRGDSINEKLFF. Written as DNA, the CDR3 is TGTGCCAGCAGGGGGGACAGCATTAATGAAAAACTGTTTTTT. V usage is TRBV12-3 or TRBV12-4 and J usage is TRBJ1-4, with 7 bases identical to TRBD1. This CDR3 spans 14 amino acids. Germline trimming cut 6 bases from V and 4 bases from J; bases unmatched to any gene: 5.